This record looks at one T cell receptor beta chain sequence and its context. Only in-frame clones appear in the TCRdb table, and some are missing; sequencing was by immunoSEQ multiplex PCR. The sample carries approximately 2.1 million clones, approximately 95% recorded once. This sample is drawn from a study of shared clonotypes between healthy human individuals. Germline V gene data show CDR1 as MNHEY and CDR2 as SMNVEV (reference sequence). This CDR3 region has 14 residues. The V and J ends lost 5 bases and 5 bases, in that order; junction bases with no gene match: 8. This chain connects TRBV27 to TRBJ1-1, with TRBD1 matching 7 bases. This receptor was obtained from a man aged 18 to 35 in good health. Some clones in this sample may be carry-over from other donors' samples. Sequencing used naive CD4+ T cells from PBMCs. Subset meaning: CD45RA+ positively selected. CDR3 residues: CASSPETGRTEAFF. In DNA form, the CDR3 reads TGTGCCAGCAGTCCCGAGACAGGGCGGACTGAAGCTTTCTTT.